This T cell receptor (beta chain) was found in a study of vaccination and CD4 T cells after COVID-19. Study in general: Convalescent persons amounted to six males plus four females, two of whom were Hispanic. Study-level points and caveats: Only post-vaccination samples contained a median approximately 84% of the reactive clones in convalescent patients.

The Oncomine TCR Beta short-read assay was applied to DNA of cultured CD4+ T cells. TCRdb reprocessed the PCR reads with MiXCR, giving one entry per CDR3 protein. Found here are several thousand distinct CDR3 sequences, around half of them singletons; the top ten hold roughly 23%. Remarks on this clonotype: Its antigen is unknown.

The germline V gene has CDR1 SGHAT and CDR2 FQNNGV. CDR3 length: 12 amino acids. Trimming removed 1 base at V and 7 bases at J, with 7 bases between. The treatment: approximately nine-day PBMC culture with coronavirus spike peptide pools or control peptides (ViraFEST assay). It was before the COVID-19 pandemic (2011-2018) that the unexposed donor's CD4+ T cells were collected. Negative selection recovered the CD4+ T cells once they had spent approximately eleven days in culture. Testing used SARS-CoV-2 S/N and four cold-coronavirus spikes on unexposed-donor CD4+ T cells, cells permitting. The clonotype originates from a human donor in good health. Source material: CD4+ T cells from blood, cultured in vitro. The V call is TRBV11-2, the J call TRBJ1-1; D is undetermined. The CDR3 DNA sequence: TGTGCCAGCAGCTTAGTGCAATATGAAGCTTTCTTT. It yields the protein CASSLVQYEAFF. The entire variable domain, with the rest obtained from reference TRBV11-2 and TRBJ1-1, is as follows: EAGVAQSPRYKIIEKRQSVAFWCNPISGHATLYWYQQILGQGPKLLIQFQNNGVVDDSQLPKDRFSAERLKGVDSTLKIQPAKLEDSAVYLCASSLVQYEAFFGQGTRLTVV.